Each of the 20 T cell receptor beta chains below was sequenced from the same sample in a study of CD8 T cells in ankylosing spondylitis. One entry per CDR3 protein, called by TCRdb with MiXCR from the 5' RACE reads. Of more than 250,000 distinct CDR3 sequences listed, roughly 11% are singletons. The specimen was blood, either unsorted or a sorted T cell fraction (not recorded which). These receptors all stem from a female donor with ankylosing spondylitis or in good health (not recorded which).

This clonotype was seen ten or more times. The chain links TRBV27 to TRBJ2-7; D possibly corresponds to TRBD1 (6 bases). This CDR3 is 13 amino acids long. The V and J ends lost 6 bases and 3 bases respectively, with 12 bases between them. Germline CDR1 MNHEY, CDR2 SMNVEV (reference sequence). The CDR3 DNA reads as TGTGCCAGCAGCTATGGACAGCACTACGAGCAGTACTTC. Encoded protein: CASSYGQHYEQYF.

This clonotype was recorded at least ten times. Written as DNA, the CDR3 is TGCGCCAGCAGCTTGGGCGTTGGGGGGGCTGGAACGTACAATGAGCAGTTCTTC. As protein: CASSLGVGGAGTYNEQFF. The V gene is TRBV5-1, the J gene TRBJ2-1, with D perhaps TRBD2 (7 bases). CDR1 and CDR2 from the germline V gene are SGHRS and YFSETQ. This CDR3 is 18 amino acids long. The V and J ends lost 0 bases and 4 bases respectively, with 20 bases between them. The complete variable domain, with remaining parts taken from reference TRBV5-1 and TRBJ2-1, reads KAGVTQTPRYLIKTRGQQVTLSCSPISGHRSVSWYQQTPGQGLQFLFEYFSETQRNKGNFPGRFSGRQFSNSRSEMNVSTLELGDSALYLCASSLGVGGAGTYNEQFFGPGTRLTVL.

Many counts were recorded for this clonotype. V and J are TRBV7-9 and TRBJ2-7, with 10 bases identical to TRBD2. The germline gives CDR1 SEHNR, CDR2 FQNEAQ (reference sequence). The trim removed 5 bases at V and 0 bases at J, leaving 10 bases unmatched. The CDR3 is made up of 17 amino acids. CDR3 nucleotides: TGTGCCAGCAGCATCAACAGCGGGGGGGCGATCTCCTACGAGCAGTACTTC. It specifies CASSINSGGAISYEQYF.

At least ten counts were recorded for this clonotype. This chain links TRBV12-3 or TRBV12-4 with TRBJ2-1; 8 bases line up with TRBD1. V lost 4 bases and J lost 0; bases outside the gene matches: 2. This CDR3 contains 15 residues. This CDR3 reads CASSYDRGSYNEQFF. The CDR3 DNA follows: TGTGCCAGCAGTTACGACAGGGGCTCCTACAATGAGCAGTTCTTC.

The V and J genes are TRBV7-6 and TRBJ2-2; D is possibly TRBD2 (5 bases). The CDR3 runs 14 residues. Germline V gene data show CDR1 as SGHVS and CDR2 as FNYEAQ. Trimming pared 1 base from V and 5 bases from J, leaving 8 bases between. The CDR3, as DNA: TGTGCCAGCAGCTTAGTTACGGGGACCGGGGAGCTGTTTTTT. Its protein is CASSLVTGTGELFF.

Of note for this clonotype: The final CDR3 position lacks the conserved phenylalanine or tryptophan, pointing to a likely read error. The chain couples TRBV20-1 to TRBJ2-7, with 9 bases aligning to TRBD2. V shed 3 bases, J shed 4 bases, and the junction held 10 bases outside the gene matches. Germline loops: CDR1 DFQATT, CDR2 SNEGSKA (reference sequence). The CDR3 consists of 15 residues. CDR3 DNA sequence: TGCAGTGCTAGCGATCGAGCGGGGGGCATTTACGAGCAGTACTTG. This encodes CSASDRAGGIYEQYL.

This clonotype occurred many times. The chain carries TRBV20-1 and TRBJ2-7; a weak D match, TRBD1 (6 bases). V was cut by 5 bases and J by 1 base, with 15 bases left in between. In germline, CDR1 is DFQATT, CDR2 SNEGSKA (reference sequence). This CDR3 spans 14 amino acids. CDR3 sequence reads: CSAYQGQFSYEQYF. The CDR3 nucleotides are TGCAGTGCTTACCAAGGACAGTTTTCCTACGAGCAGTACTTC.

This clonotype was seen repeatedly, ten times or more. V usage is TRBV20-1 and J usage is TRBJ2-7; D uncertain. The CDR3 contains 13 residues. V was shortened by 1 base and J by 1 base, with 8 bases between the two germline ends. CDR1 and CDR2 (germline): DFQATT, SNEGSKA (reference sequence). The CDR3 region is CSARGWSSYEQYF. The CDR3 nucleotides are TGCAGTGCTAGAGGGTGGAGTTCCTACGAGCAGTACTTC.

This clonotype was seen ten or more times. V is TRBV29-1 and J is TRBJ2-7; maybe TRBD2 (5 bases). Per germline, CDR1 SQVTM and CDR2 ANQGSEA. The CDR3 is 14 amino acids. Trimming took off 6 bases at V and 2 bases at J, with 17 bases between the two ends. CDR3 coding DNA: TGCAGCGTCGGAGTAATAGCGAGAGCCTACGAGCAGTACTTC. It codes for CSVGVIARAYEQYF.

At least ten counts were recorded for this clonotype. CDR3 sequence (DNA): TGTGCCAGCAGAATAACAGGGGGCATTGCCAAAAACATTCAGTACTTC. Encoded protein: CASRITGGIAKNIQYF. The V gene is TRBV12-3 or TRBV12-4, the J gene TRBJ2-4, with 9 bases lining up with TRBD1. This CDR3 has 16 amino acids. V lost 6 bases and J lost 1; bases outside the gene matches: 7.

This clonotype was seen ten or more times. This chain uses TRBV20-1 with TRBJ2-3; D gene ambiguous. CDR3 length equals 12 residues. Germline V gives CDR1 DFQATT, CDR2 SNEGSKA (reference sequence). Between the trimmed V and J ends, which lost 2 bases and 3 bases, there was a span of 6 bases. DNA for the CDR3: TGCAGTGCTAGACCCCAGACAGATACGCAGTATTTT. It specifies CSARPQTDTQYF.

This clonotype occurred many times. J is TRBJ2-1 and V is TRBV6-2 or TRBV6-3; D perhaps matches TRBD2 (6 bases). CDR1 MNHEY and CDR2 SVGEGT come from the germline V gene. Trimming removed 5 bases at V and 13 bases at J, with 15 bases between. CDR3 length equals 12 residues. CDR3 residues: CASSQQTSRQFF. The CDR3 DNA reads TGTGCCAGCAGTCAACAGACTAGTCGTCAGTTCTTC.

CDR3 loop: CASSSPTGVGSSGANVLTF. As DNA, the CDR3 is TGTGCCAGCAGTTCCCCGACAGGGGTAGGCTCCTCTGGGGCCAACGTCCTGACTTTC. The rearrangement joins TRBV12-3 or TRBV12-4 to TRBJ2-6; TRBD1 agrees at 8 bases. V dropped 4 bases and J dropped 0; count of bases not matched to a gene: 11. There are 19 residues in the CDR3.

This clonotype was observed at least ten times. The chain couples TRBV5-1 to TRBJ2-7, with 7 positions matching TRBD1. Germline V gives CDR1 SGHRS, CDR2 YFSETQ. With V trimmed by 3 bases and J by 4 bases, 10 bases remained unmatched. The CDR3 contains 15 residues. The CDR3 DNA sequence: TGCGCCAGCAGCTCTCTGACCGGGACAGCTTACGAGCAGTACTTC. It encodes CASSSLTGTAYEQYF.

In its sample, this clonotype was seen many times. The V gene is TRBV28, the J gene TRBJ1-5; perhaps TRBD1 as D (6 bases). This CDR3 comprises 15 residues. Germline V CDR1 and CDR2: MDHEN, SYDVKM. Trimming removed 2 bases from V and 3 bases from J, with 11 bases in between. The CDR3 DNA sequence: TGTGCCAGCAGTTTAAGAGGGGGTTTCAATCAGCCCCAGCATTTT. Translating gives CASSLRGGFNQPQHF.

The sample holds a few counts of this clonotype. The chain carries TRBV5-1 and TRBJ2-5, with D perhaps assigned TRBD1 or TRBD2 (5 bases each). This CDR3 has 14 residues. Germline CDR1 SGHRS, CDR2 YFSETQ. Trimming pared 0 bases from V and 5 bases from J, leaving 11 bases between. CDR3 nucleotides: TGCGCCAGCAGCTTGGGTTCGGGGCGTGAGACCCAGTACTTC. This sequence encodes CASSLGSGRETQYF.

The sample holds many counts of this clonotype. The chain is built from TRBV12-3 or TRBV12-4 and TRBJ1-6; D is ambiguous. The CDR3 is 14 residues long. Trimming pared 2 bases from V and 6 bases from J, leaving 8 bases between. CDR3 protein: CASSLSTGNSPLHF. For the CDR3, the DNA is TGTGCCAGCAGTTTATCGACTGGTAATTCACCCCTCCACTTT.

This clonotype was seen many times. The genes are TRBV5-1 and TRBJ2-7; TRBD2 matches at 8 bases. The J segment lost 2 bases and the V segment lost 0 bases, leaving 4 bases of the junction unmatched. The germline gives CDR1 SGHRS, CDR2 YFSETQ. The CDR3 totals 15 residues. Here the CDR3 reads CASSLGGGSTYEQYF. The DNA of the CDR3 is TGCGCCAGCAGCTTGGGCGGGGGGTCCACCTACGAGCAGTACTTC.

J is TRBJ2-1 and V is TRBV2; 9 nucleotides agree with TRBD1. This CDR3 comprises 15 residues. Germline-derived CDR1 and CDR2 are SNHLY and FYNNEI. The V gene end was trimmed by 7 bases and the J gene end by 4 bases; junction bases not matched to a gene: 8. CDR3 nucleotides: TGTGCCAGCAACCCTGGGACAGGGAATTACAATGAGCAGTTCTTC. Amino acid sequence: CASNPGTGNYNEQFF.

The chain uses TRBV14 and TRBJ2-1, with D uncertain. Germline CDR1 reads SGHDN; CDR2 reads FVKESK. CDR3 length: 15 residues. The V end lost 2 bases, the J end lost 9 bases, and 17 bases lay between the germline ends. The CDR3 DNA reads TGTGCCAGCAGCCAAAGGGCCCCTTGGGCCCCTGAGCAGTTCTTC. The encoded protein is CASSQRAPWAPEQFF.